This TCR beta chain was identified during a study of blood T cell repertoires in COVID-19. Overall study: Spain, Italy and the United States supplied samples that represented acute and convalescent COVID-19. In each case, the material was cDNA or gDNA derived from T cells, B-cell-depleted T cells, or PBMCs.

There are 15 residues in the CDR3. The germline gives CDR1 GTSNPN, CDR2 SVGIG (reference sequence). Trimming cost V 3 bases and J 3 bases, with 18 bases left between them. Sequenced by immunoSEQ multiplex PCR; TCRdb stores in-frame clones only, minus some. The sample lists about 34,000 clones, 75% occurring once. This clone turned up a few times. The chain has TRBV30 and TRBJ2-7; tentatively, D is TRBD2 (6 bases). The sample consisted of peripheral blood. The TCR was taken from a man older than 75 with active or convalescent COVID-19. Here the CDR3 DNA reads TGTGCCTGGAGAGAATACTCGGAGGGCTTCTACGAGCAGTACTTC. It encodes CAWREYSEGFYEQYF. Full variable domain (missing parts from reference TRBV30 and TRBJ2-7): SQTIHQWPATLVQPVGSPLSLECTVEGTSNPNLYWYRQAAGRGLQLLFYSVGIGQISSEVPQNLSASRPQDRQFILSSKKLLLSDSGFYLCAWREYSEGFYEQYFGPGTRLTVT.